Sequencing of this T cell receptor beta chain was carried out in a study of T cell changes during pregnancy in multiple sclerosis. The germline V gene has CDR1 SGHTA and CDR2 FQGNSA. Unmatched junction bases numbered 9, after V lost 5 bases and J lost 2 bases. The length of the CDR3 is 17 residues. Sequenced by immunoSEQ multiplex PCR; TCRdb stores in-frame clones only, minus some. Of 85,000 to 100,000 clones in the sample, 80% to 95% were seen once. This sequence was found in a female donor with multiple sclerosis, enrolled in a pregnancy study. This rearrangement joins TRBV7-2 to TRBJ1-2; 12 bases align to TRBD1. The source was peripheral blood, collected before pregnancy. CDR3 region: CASSPFTGTGGNYGYTF. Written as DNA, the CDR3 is TGTGCCAGCAGCCCGTTCACCGGGACAGGGGGCAACTATGGCTACACCTTC.